This T cell receptor (beta chain) appears in the sequencing data of a study of T cell responses to AZD1222 COVID-19 vaccine. At the level of the study: The study pooled second doses at about 4 or about 12 weeks.

Generated by immunoSEQ multiplex PCR, the TCRdb table keeps only in-frame clones and is missing some. The sample has about 170,000 clones; around 90% are singletons. Points on this clone: Its antigen is as yet unknown.

The CDR3 extends over 15 amino acids. V dropped 8 bases and J dropped 0 bases, with 15 bases sitting between them. Germline V CDR1 and CDR2: SGHTA, FQGNSA. Findings and caveats of the study: Baseline seropositivity occurred in only a handful of AZD1222 recipients. Nearly half of unique spike-specific TCRs reportedly avoided B.1.351 and B.1.1.7 mutated regions. Rises in breadth and depth of Spike-specific TCRs came after two AZD1222 doses.

The rearrangement joins TRBV7-2 to TRBJ2-3; tentatively, D is TRBD2 (6 bases). This clonotype was obtained from an adult in good health. The source material was peripheral blood, sampled on day 0 of AZD1222 vaccination. The CDR3 DNA sequence: TGTGCCAGCGCGGCGGGGTACCTTAGCACAGATACGCAGTATTTT. Its translation: CASAAGYLSTDTQYF.